The 29 T cell receptor beta chains presented below share a single source sample, sequenced in a study of blood T cell repertoires in COVID-19. Method: immunoSEQ multiplex PCR; TCRdb's copy keeps in-frame clones and lacks some. This table holds 150,000 to 200,000 clones, more than 70% found once. The specimen was peripheral blood. These receptors originate from a man aged 40-49 years with active or convalescent COVID-19.

DNA for the CDR3: TGTGCCAGCAGTTTAGGAGGTCACTATGGCTACACCTTC. This translates into CASSLGGHYGYTF. The V gene is TRBV27, the J gene TRBJ1-2; unclear D gene. Trimming removed 2 bases from V and 3 bases from J, with 7 bases in between. This CDR3 comprises 13 residues. Germline values: CDR1 MNHEY, CDR2 SMNVEV (reference sequence).

The gene calls are TRBV7-2 and TRBJ2-7; 9 bases align to TRBD1. CDR1 is SGHTA and CDR2 is FQGNSA in the germline V gene. V lost 3 bases and J lost 5; bases outside the gene matches: 8. This CDR3 spans 15 amino acids. The CDR3: CASSFTGTGSNEQYF. The CDR3 bases are TGTGCCAGCAGCTTTACCGGGACAGGGTCGAACGAGCAGTACTTC.

J is TRBJ2-5 and V is TRBV7-9, with TRBD2 as a possible D gene (6 bases). The length of the CDR3 is 15 residues. Germline CDR1 reads SEHNR; CDR2 reads FQNEAQ (reference sequence). V was trimmed by 5 bases and J by 0 bases, leaving 13 bases between them. The CDR3 bases are TGTGCCAGCAGCGCGGCTGGGGGGTACCAAGAGACCCAGTACTTC. Translation gives CASSAAGGYQETQYF.

The chain has TRBV5-1 and TRBJ2-3, with 13 bases that match TRBD2. From germline, CDR1 is SGHRS and CDR2 YFSETQ. The CDR3 has 16 residues. V trimming: 1 base; J trimming: 5 bases; junction bases outside the gene matches: 4. CDR3 sequence: CASSLQTSGGVDTQYF. The CDR3 nucleotides read TGCGCCAGCAGCTTGCAAACTAGCGGGGGGGTAGATACGCAGTATTTT.

The chain combines TRBV9 with TRBJ2-1, with D possibly matching TRBD2 (5 bases). V lost 4 bases and J 5 bases, leaving 19 bases between the germline ends. CDR3 length: 16 amino acids. The germline V gene encodes CDR1 SGDLS and CDR2 YYNGEE. CDR3 in amino acids: CASSTPSGIRDNEQFF. DNA of the CDR3: TGTGCCAGCAGCACGCCGTCCGGGATCCGGGACAATGAGCAGTTCTTC. Together with reference TRBV9 and TRBJ2-1, the CDR3 gives the full variable domain: DSGVTQTPKHLITATGQRVTLRCSPRSGDLSVYWYQQSLDQGLQFLIQYYNGEERAKGNILERFSAQQFPDLHSELNLSSLELGDSALYFCASSTPSGIRDNEQFFGPGTRLTVL.

The rearrangement joins TRBV6-5 to TRBJ1-6; no clear D gene. With 1 base removed from V and 6 bases from J, the gap between germline ends came to 10 bases. The CDR3 is 15 amino acids. CDR1 and CDR2 from the germline V gene are MNHEY and SVGAGI. The CDR3 DNA reads as TGTGCCAGCAGTTACTTGGCAGAGGGTAATTCACCCCTCCACTTT. Amino acids: CASSYLAEGNSPLHF.

DNA of the CDR3: TGTGCCAGCAGTGAAATAACAGGGCGGGAAAACATTCAGTACTTC. Encoded protein: CASSEITGRENIQYF. This chain uses TRBV6-1 with TRBJ2-4; D may be TRBD1 (6 bases). The germline gives CDR1 MNHNS, CDR2 SASEGT. This CDR3 has 15 residues. The V gene lost 2 bases and the J gene lost 5 bases, with 13 bases spanning the gap.

The chain uses TRBV3-1 (or the pseudogene TRBV3-2) and TRBJ1-1; 7 bases fit TRBD1. Looked up from germline, CDR1 is LGHDT and CDR2 is YNNKEL (reference sequence). V trimming: 8 bases; J trimming: 5 bases; junction bases outside the gene matches: 11. This CDR3 is 14 amino acids long. CDR3 sequence (DNA): TGTGCCAGCGCGCCTCGGGACAGTCTTACTGAAGCTTTCTTT. This codes for CASAPRDSLTEAFF.

This sequence joins TRBV7-6 and TRBJ2-7; weak D call: TRBD2 (6 bases). V was trimmed by 4 bases and J by 7 bases, leaving 14 bases between them. The CDR3 length is 13 residues. Germline lookup yields CDR1 SGHVS and CDR2 FNYEAQ. Written as DNA, the CDR3 is TGTGCCAGCAGCTACGCCGGGGCGGGGGAGCAGTACTTC. It is translated as CASSYAGAGEQYF.

This chain joins TRBV19 and TRBJ2-3; 7 nucleotides match TRBD1. CDR3 size: 15 residues. V shed 1 base and J 4 bases; nucleotides not matched to a gene: 5. CDR1 is LNHDA, CDR2 SQIVND, per germline (reference sequence). Here the CDR3 reads CASSIVRGLADTQYF. For the CDR3, the DNA is TGTGCCAGTAGTATAGTTAGGGGGCTCGCAGATACGCAGTATTTT.

The gene calls are TRBV5-4 and TRBJ2-5; TRBD1 agrees at 9 bases. Germline V lookup: CDR1 SGHNT, CDR2 YYREEE (reference sequence). This CDR3 spans 14 amino acids. V lost 0 bases, J lost 6 bases, and 3 bases stayed unmatched. This chain's CDR3 is CASSLGDRVKTQYF. The DNA for the CDR3 is TGTGCCAGCAGCTTGGGGGACAGGGTGAAGACCCAGTACTTC.

V gene TRBV9 combines with J gene TRBJ2-2; D may be TRBD1 (7 bases). The CDR3 totals 18 residues. The germline CDR1 and CDR2 sequences are SGDLS and YYNGEE. Trimming removed 0 bases from V and 2 bases from J, with 17 bases in between. The CDR3, as DNA: TGTGCCAGCAGCGTAGCAGGGGGGAGAGGGGCCAACACCGGGGAGCTGTTTTTT. Translating it yields CASSVAGGRGANTGELFF.

The chain combines TRBV30 with TRBJ1-1; D uncertain. Per the germline V gene, CDR1 is GTSNPN and CDR2 is SVGIG (reference sequence). Trimming removed 5 bases at V and 1 base at J, with 14 bases between. The CDR3 covers 14 residues. The CDR3 sequence is CAWEQSAGNTEAFF. The CDR3 DNA sequence: TGTGCCTGGGAGCAATCGGCGGGGAACACTGAAGCTTTCTTT.

This rearrangement joins TRBV7-2 to TRBJ2-1; 13 bases agree with TRBD2. V lost 2 bases, J lost 7 bases, and 2 bases stayed unmatched. CDR3 length: 15 amino acids. CDR1 is SGHTA, CDR2 FQGNSA, per germline. The CDR3 DNA is TGTGCCAGCAGCTTAACTAGCGGGGGGGGGAATGAGCAGTTCTTC. It is translated as CASSLTSGGGNEQFF.

The CDR3 loop is CASSQVASTDTQYF. DNA of the CDR3: TGTGCCAGCAGCCAAGTAGCAAGCACAGATACGCAGTATTTT. The genes are TRBV4-2 and TRBJ2-3, with D unclear. The V and J ends lost 1 base and 0 bases respectively, with 5 bases between them. The CDR3 is made up of 14 amino acids. Germline values: CDR1 LGHNA, CDR2 YNFKEQ.

The chain joins TRBV4-2 to TRBJ1-5; D is unclear. Germline V CDR1 and CDR2: LGHNA, YNFKEQ. Trimming shortened V by 0 bases and J by 4 bases, and 10 bases separated the two germline ends. The CDR3 has 15 residues. The CDR3, as DNA: TGTGCCAGCAGCCAAGATTCGGGAGAAAATCAGCCCCAGCATTTT. Amino acids: CASSQDSGENQPQHF.

V gene TRBV30 combines with J gene TRBJ2-5, with D possibly being TRBD2 (7 bases). CDR3 length equals 14 residues. In germline, CDR1 is GTSNPN, CDR2 SVGIG (reference sequence). With 1 base removed from V and 7 bases from J, the gap between germline ends came to 16 bases. This CDR3 reads CAWSGSGGLGTQYF. CDR3 DNA: TGTGCCTGGAGTGGATCGGGGGGCTTGGGGACCCAGTACTTC. Variable domain in full (rest from reference TRBV30 and TRBJ2-5): SQTIHQWPATLVQPVGSPLSLECTVEGTSNPNLYWYRQAAGRGLQLLFYSVGIGQISSEVPQNLSASRPQDRQFILSSKKLLLSDSGFYLCAWSGSGGLGTQYFGPGTRLLVL.

The chain is built from TRBV3-1 (or the pseudogene TRBV3-2) and TRBJ2-7; D gene unclear. This CDR3 region has 11 residues. Between the trimmed V and J ends, which lost 5 bases and 6 bases, there was a span of 8 bases. From germline, CDR1 is LGHDT and CDR2 YNNKEL (reference sequence). CDR3: CASSSLGEQYF. DNA of the CDR3: TGTGCCAGCAGCTCCCTCGGCGAGCAGTACTTC.

V gene TRBV27 combines with J gene TRBJ1-6; D is ambiguous. The V gene's germline CDR1 is MNHEY and CDR2 SMNVEV (reference sequence). This CDR3 has 17 amino acids. V shed 2 bases and J shed 7 bases, with 18 bases lying between them. CDR3 protein: CASSLNTRTFENSPLHF. The CDR3 bases are TGTGCCAGCAGTTTAAACACCCGGACTTTTGAGAATTCACCCCTCCACTTT.

This clone came up once. The genes are TRBV5-1 and TRBJ1-3; 8 nucleotides align to TRBD1. Germline CDR1 and CDR2: SGHRS and YFSETQ. This CDR3 is built from 17 residues. V shed 3 bases and J 0 bases; nucleotides not matched to a gene: 8. The CDR3 nucleotides read TGCGCCAGCAGCTCAGGGGGCGGAGGTGGCTCTGGAAACACCATATATTTT. Its protein product is CASSSGGGGGSGNTIYF.

The CDR3, as DNA: TGTGCCAGCAGCCCTTCCGACAGTAGCTCCTACAATGAGCAGTTCTTC. It codes for CASSPSDSSSYNEQFF. The rearrangement links TRBV5-4 to TRBJ2-1, with D maybe TRBD1 (5 bases). In germline, CDR1 is SGHNT, CDR2 YYREEE (reference sequence). The CDR3 has 16 amino acids. With 4 bases removed from V and 0 bases from J, the gap between germline ends came to 14 bases.

The V and J genes are TRBV10-2 and TRBJ2-7; maybe TRBD1 (5 bases). This CDR3 has 16 residues. CDR1 WSHSY and CDR2 SAAADI come from the germline V gene. Trimming left V 2 bases short and J 2 bases short, with 16 bases between. CDR3 sequence: CASSEIVVDTTYEQYF. The CDR3 region has the DNA TGCGCCAGCAGTGAGATAGTAGTGGACACCACCTACGAGCAGTACTTC.

This chain uses TRBV19 with TRBJ1-1; D unclear. The CDR3 is 16 residues long. Germline V gene data show CDR1 as LNHDA and CDR2 as SQIVND (reference sequence). V gave up 6 bases and J gave up 3 bases, with 20 bases separating them. CDR3 in DNA: TGTGCCAGTAGCCTATCTCGGCAGGCGGGGTACACTGAAGCTTTCTTT. Translated: CASSLSRQAGYTEAFF.

The chain combines TRBV3-1 (or the pseudogene TRBV3-2) with TRBJ1-5; no reliable D call. This CDR3 contains 14 residues. Germline assignment: CDR1 LGHDT and CDR2 YNNKEL (reference sequence). Trimming removed 0 bases at V and 9 bases at J, with 12 bases between. CDR3 amino acids: CASSQEISESPQHF. The CDR3 DNA reads as TGTGCCAGCAGCCAAGAGATATCGGAGTCGCCCCAGCATTTT.

This chain joins TRBV2 and TRBJ2-7; possibly TRBD2 for D (5 bases). Germline V gene data show CDR1 as SNHLY and CDR2 as FYNNEI. This CDR3 is 15 amino acids long. Trimming took 10 bases from V and 0 from J, leaving 19 bases between them. CDR3 amino acids: CATLSAGVPSYEQYF. CDR3 in DNA: TGTGCCACCCTTTCGGCCGGGGTGCCCTCCTACGAGCAGTACTTC. The full variable domain, in which reference TRBV2 and TRBJ2-7 provide the parts outside the CDR3, is EPEVTQTPSHQVTQMGQEVILRCVPISNHLYFYWYRQILGQKVEFLVSFYNNEISEKSEIFDDQFSVERPDGSNFTLKIRSTKLEDSAMYFCATLSAGVPSYEQYFGPGTRLTVT.

For the CDR3, the DNA is TGTGCCAGCAGCTTTCTAAAGGGAAGGGGGACTGAAGCTTTCTTT. Protein sequence: CASSFLKGRGTEAFF. V is TRBV11-2 and J is TRBJ1-1; a possible D gene is TRBD1 (6 bases). V was clipped by 3 bases and J by 5 bases, with 16 bases between them. CDR3 length equals 15 residues. Germline assignment: CDR1 SGHAT and CDR2 FQNNGV.

This chain uses TRBV10-3 with TRBJ1-2; D possibly corresponds to TRBD1 (6 bases). Trimming pared 2 bases from V and 1 base from J, leaving 14 bases between. Germline V gene sequence: CDR1 ENHRY, CDR2 SYGVKD. The CDR3 contains 16 residues. This CDR3 reads CAISEVGTRNNYGYTF. The CDR3 coding sequence is TGTGCCATCAGTGAGGTGGGGACACGTAATAACTATGGCTACACCTTC.

The chain joins TRBV19 to TRBJ1-2, with D tentatively TRBD1 (6 bases). From germline, CDR1 is LNHDA and CDR2 SQIVND (reference sequence). V gave up 3 bases and J gave up 5 bases, with 16 bases separating them. CDR3 length: 15 amino acids. For the CDR3, the DNA is TGTGCCAGTAGTATCGCTACGACAGGCTTTTATGGCTACACCTTC. Protein product: CASSIATTGFYGYTF.

The gene calls are TRBV10-3 and TRBJ1-2, with 10 bases aligning to TRBD1. CDR3 length: 16 residues. Germline V lookup: CDR1 ENHRY, CDR2 SYGVKD. Losses at the gene ends were 1 base for V and 6 bases for J; bases not matched to a gene: 8. CDR3 sequence reads: CAISELPGQGKHGYTF. The CDR3 DNA reads TGTGCCATCAGTGAGTTGCCGGGACAGGGGAAGCATGGCTACACCTTC.